This TCR beta chain was captured in a study of cytomegalovirus exposure and HLA in healthy donors. V was shortened by 3 bases and J by 7 bases, with 9 bases between the two germline ends. The CDR3 runs to 12 residues. The V gene's germline CDR1 is SNHLY and CDR2 FYNNEI. This clone was seen a handful of times. The PCR had 60 Vbeta and 13 Jbeta primers. Sequencing was performed with immunoSEQ multiplex PCR; in TCRdb, only in-frame clones are kept and a portion is missing. The table lists roughly 160,000 clones, roughly 70% of them singletons, with approximately 1.5% in the top ten. The study sampled nominally healthy donors, though unrecorded immune exposures were likely.

V is TRBV2 and J is TRBJ1-1; D is undetermined. The sequence was collected from a girl under 18 in good health and CMV-seronegative. Source material: PBMCs. The CDR3 here is CASSDTALEAFF. CDR3 nucleotides: TGTGCCAGCAGTGATACAGCTCTTGAAGCTTTCTTT.